Presented here are 30 T cell receptor beta chains from one specimen sequenced in a study of T cell repertoires in cytomegalovirus infection. TCRdb processed the reads anew with MiXCR; each CDR3 protein has one entry. The profile shows hundreds of thousands of distinct CDR3 sequences, 35% to 40% of them singletons. Specimen: PBMCs. The source is a human donor in good health (CMV status not recorded). Some clones in this sample may be carry-over from other donors' samples.

This sequence joins TRBV6-4 and TRBJ2-2; 7 bases are shared with TRBD1. Germline V gives CDR1 MRHNA, CDR2 SNTAGT. CDR3 length equals 15 residues. J lost 8 bases, V lost 2 bases, and 8 bases had no gene match. CDR3 in DNA: TGTGCCAGCAGTGACCGGACAGGTCGCGGAGGGGAGCTGTTTTTT. Translated, it gives CASSDRTGRGGELFF.

The chain uses TRBV4-1 and TRBJ1-1, with TRBD1 as a possible D gene (6 bases). Trimming took 0 bases from V and 1 from J, leaving 12 bases between them. Germline V lookup: CDR1 MGHRA, CDR2 YSYEKL. The CDR3 has 16 amino acids. In nucleotides, the CDR3 is TGCGCCAGCAGCCAAGATGACAGGACACCGAACACTGAAGCTTTCTTT. This gives the protein CASSQDDRTPNTEAFF.

In the case of this clonotype: A much larger clone differs by one base, so this may be a read error. V and J are TRBV7-2 and TRBJ2-1, with a weak D call TRBD2 (5 bases). CDR1 and CDR2 (germline): SGHTA, FQGNSA. The length of the CDR3 is 14 residues. CDR3: CASSILGVYKEQFF. DNA for the CDR3: TGTGCCAGCAGCATCCTCGGGGTCTACAAGGAGCAGTTCTTC.

There are many counts of this clonotype. The chain's CDR3 is CASRIKGKEGVGKLFF. In nucleotides, the CDR3 is TGTGCCAGCAGAATAAAGGGAAAGGAGGGTGTCGGAAAACTGTTTTTT. This chain joins TRBV7-9 and TRBJ1-4, with D uncertain. The CDR3 has 16 residues. V lost 6 bases, J lost 10 bases, and 24 bases lay in between. In germline, CDR1 is SEHNR, CDR2 FQNEAQ (reference sequence).

The chain recombines TRBV4-2 with TRBJ1-1; tentative D call: TRBD1 (6 bases). The germline gives CDR1 LGHNA, CDR2 YNFKEQ. V lost 0 bases and J lost 1, with 12 bases in between. The CDR3 consists of 16 residues. The CDR3 sequence is CASSQDRYRENTEAFF. The CDR3 DNA follows: TGTGCCAGCAGCCAAGATAGGTACAGGGAGAACACTGAAGCTTTCTTT.

V and J are TRBV5-6 and TRBJ2-2; 10 bases line up with TRBD1. The CDR3 extends over 16 amino acids. Losses at the gene ends were 4 bases for V and 6 bases for J; bases not matched to a gene: 9. Germline V gene lookup returns CDR1 SGHDT and CDR2 YYEEEE. CDR3 nucleotides: TGTGCCAGCAGCCCTATGGGACAGGGGACCTCCGGGGAGCTGTTTTTT. Protein sequence: CASSPMGQGTSGELFF.

This clonotype was detected many times. This chain joins TRBV7-2 and TRBJ2-2, with D maybe TRBD1 (5 bases). In germline, CDR1 is SGHTA, CDR2 FQGNSA. With 5 bases removed from V and 5 bases from J, the gap between germline ends came to 6 bases. CDR3 length: 12 residues. The CDR3 region has the DNA TGTGCCAGCAGCCGGACAACCGGGGAGCTGTTTTTT. It yields the protein CASSRTTGELFF.

In this sample, this clonotype turned up many times. The chain couples TRBV12-5 to TRBJ2-2; the D gene is possibly TRBD2 (5 bases). The CDR3 runs 15 residues. The V end lost 0 bases, the J end lost 6 bases, and 11 bases lay between the germline ends. CDR1 is LGHNT, CDR2 FRNRAP, per germline. Here the CDR3 DNA reads TGTGCTAGTGGTTTGGTAGTTTCGGGATCCGGGGAGCTGTTTTTT. It codes for CASGLVVSGSGELFF.

The chain links TRBV28 to TRBJ1-2, with D tentatively TRBD1 (5 bases). The V end was cut by 2 bases, the J end by 3 bases, with 13 bases between. The CDR3 length is 15 residues. The germline V gene encodes CDR1 MDHEN and CDR2 SYDVKM. This CDR3 reads CASSLTLGTYYGYTF. For the CDR3, the DNA is TGTGCCAGCAGTTTAACGCTTGGGACTTACTATGGCTACACCTTC.

This chain connects TRBV7-6 to TRBJ2-7; tentatively, D is TRBD1 (6 bases). Trimming cost V 2 bases and J 5 bases, with 10 bases left between them. The CDR3 is made up of 13 amino acids. Germline assignment: CDR1 SGHVS and CDR2 FNYEAQ. DNA of the CDR3: TGTGCCAGCAGCTTACAGGGGCCGGACGAGCAGTACTTC. Residues: CASSLQGPDEQYF.

This clonotype has only a few counts. This chain joins TRBV6-2 or TRBV6-3 and TRBJ2-4; TRBD1 matches at 7 bases. The germline CDR1 and CDR2 sequences are MNHEY and SVGEGT. This CDR3 is built from 17 residues. V lost 2 bases to trimming and J lost 0 bases; unmatched junction nucleotides: 7. CDR3 sequence reads: CASSYGGQSLAKNIQYF. The CDR3 DNA is TGTGCCAGCAGTTACGGGGGACAGAGCCTAGCCAAAAACATTCAGTACTTC.

V is TRBV20-1 and J is TRBJ2-7; possible D gene TRBD1, 5 bases. The CDR3 runs to 13 residues. CDR1 and CDR2 (germline): DFQATT, SNEGSKA (reference sequence). With 0 bases removed from V and 1 base from J, the gap between germline ends came to 7 bases. The CDR3 DNA follows: TGCAGTGCTAGAGACAGGGTTTCCTACGAGCAGTACTTC. The encoded protein is CSARDRVSYEQYF.

The chain couples TRBV28 to TRBJ2-3; 9 bases match TRBD1. Losses at the gene ends were 4 bases for V and 4 bases for J; bases not matched to a gene: 6. CDR1 and CDR2 (germline): MDHEN, SYDVKM. The CDR3 loop spans 15 amino acids. CDR3 loop: CASSYGDRDADTQYF. CDR3 sequence (DNA): TGTGCCAGCAGTTACGGGGACAGGGATGCAGATACGCAGTATTTT.

This chain's CDR3 is CASSSITTGDISNQPQHF. The CDR3 DNA reads TGTGCCAGCAGTTCCATTACCACAGGGGACATTAGCAATCAGCCCCAGCATTTT. This sequence joins TRBV28 and TRBJ1-5, with 7 nucleotides matching TRBD1. Looked up from germline, CDR1 is MDHEN and CDR2 is SYDVKM. CDR3 length: 18 residues. With V trimmed by 4 bases and J by 0 bases, 12 bases remained unmatched.

Only a few counts were recorded for this clonotype. The chain carries TRBV20-1 and TRBJ2-2; 10 nucleotides align to TRBD2. CDR1 and CDR2 from the germline V gene are DFQATT and SNEGSKA (reference sequence). V gave up 4 bases and J gave up 4 bases; unmatched junction bases: 9. CDR3 size: 16 residues. Here the CDR3 DNA reads TGCAGTGCTAAGCTAGCGGGAGCTGAAAGCACCGGGGAGCTGTTTTTT. Its translation: CSAKLAGAESTGELFF.

The chain combines TRBV7-2 with TRBJ2-7; no clear D. V shed 1 base and J shed 6 bases, with 10 bases lying between them. Looked up from germline, CDR1 is SGHTA and CDR2 is FQGNSA. This CDR3 is built from 13 residues. CDR3 residues: CASSLGVGFEQYF. CDR3 nucleotide sequence: TGTGCCAGCAGCTTAGGGGTGGGGTTCGAGCAGTACTTC. Full variable domain (remainder filled in from reference TRBV7-2 and TRBJ2-7): GAGVSQSPSNKVTEKGKDVELRCDPISGHTALYWYRQSLGQGLEFLIYFQGNSAPDKSGLPSDRFSAERTGGSVSTLTIQRTQQEDSAVYLCASSLGVGFEQYFGPGTRLTVT.

The sample holds a few counts of this clonotype. At one end the junction does not follow the germline gene, possibly because of a read error. This sequence joins TRBV7-8 and TRBJ2-1; 7 bases map to TRBD2. The CDR3 length is 17 residues. Germline V gene data show CDR1 as SGHVS and CDR2 as FQNEAQ. CDR3 in amino acids: CASSLVVTGGPYNEQFF. The CDR3 DNA reads as TGTGCCAGCAGTTTAGTGGTAACGGGGGGACCCTACAATGAGCAGTTCTTC.

The V and J genes are TRBV11-1 and TRBJ2-1; D not certain. V lost 1 base, J lost 7 bases, and 17 bases lay in between. CDR3 size: 16 residues. Germline V gives CDR1 SGHAT, CDR2 FQDESV (reference sequence). The CDR3 DNA is TGTGCCAGCAGCTTAGAGGTAGTAGCCCAAATGAATGAGCAGTTCTTC. Protein product: CASSLEVVAQMNEQFF.

The sample holds many counts of this clonotype. V and J are TRBV7-6 and TRBJ1-5; TRBD1 matches 8 bases. With V trimmed by 2 bases and J by 4 bases, 7 bases remained unmatched. CDR3 length: 16 amino acids. Germline V CDR1 and CDR2: SGHVS, FNYEAQ. In DNA form, the CDR3 reads TGTGCCAGCAGCTTATTCCCCCGACAGGGGAATCAGCCCCAGCATTTT. Its protein product is CASSLFPRQGNQPQHF.

For this clonotype: A junction end diverges from the germline sequence, so it may reflect a read error. This chain joins TRBV12-3 or TRBV12-4 and TRBJ1-5; D not certain. The CDR3 runs 15 residues. CDR3 amino acids: CARSLGSGHERSQHF. CDR3 sequence (DNA): TGTGCCCGCAGTTTAGGGTCCGGTCATGAGAGGTCCCAGCATTTT.

The genes are TRBV19 and TRBJ2-1; possibly TRBD1 for D (6 bases). Germline V gene lookup returns CDR1 LNHDA and CDR2 SQIVND (reference sequence). The CDR3 sequence is 15 residues long. V gave up 3 bases and J gave up 6 bases, with 15 bases separating them. Here the CDR3 reads CASSIQGTLGNEQFF. The CDR3 coding sequence is TGTGCCAGTAGTATTCAGGGGACGCTAGGCAATGAGCAGTTCTTC.

Turning to this clonotype: Mismatch with germline at one junction end may stem from a read error. The chain uses TRBV7-6 and TRBJ2-1; no reliable D call. Germline V gene data show CDR1 as SGHVS and CDR2 as FNYEAQ. This CDR3 is built from 13 residues. The DNA of the CDR3 is TGTGCTAGCAGCTTAGGAATTGTCGGTGAGCAGTTCTTC. This codes for CASSLGIVGEQFF.

The table lists this clonotype with many counts. The CDR3 region has the DNA TGTGCCAGCAGGGAAACAGGAGACTATGGCTACACCTTC. Its protein product is CASRETGDYGYTF. The chain has TRBV7-8 and TRBJ1-2, with a tentative D call TRBD1 (5 bases). The CDR3 covers 13 residues. V was trimmed by 6 bases and J by 3 bases, leaving 11 bases between them. Looked up from germline, CDR1 is SGHVS and CDR2 is FQNEAQ. The full variable domain, in which reference TRBV7-8 and TRBJ1-2 provide the parts outside the CDR3, is GAGVSQSPRYKVAKRGQDVALRCDPISGHVSLFWYQQALGQGPEFLTYFQNEAQLDKSGLPSDRFFAERPEGSVSTLKIQRTQQEDSAVYLCASRETGDYGYTFGSGTRLTVV.

This sequence joins TRBV28 and TRBJ2-5; TRBD2 is a possible D gene (6 bases). Between the trimmed V and J ends, which lost 5 bases and 10 bases, there was a span of 17 bases. Germline V gene data show CDR1 as MDHEN and CDR2 as SYDVKM. CDR3 length equals 13 residues. DNA of the CDR3: TGTGCCAGCAGTCCGGGAGCTAGTCGGGGCCAGTACTTC. It translates to CASSPGASRGQYF.

CDR3 loop: CARKESLAGNEQFF. DNA for the CDR3: TGTGCCCGCAAGGAATCTCTAGCGGGTAATGAGCAGTTCTTC. This chain joins TRBV6-6 and TRBJ2-1, with TRBD2 identical over 8 bases. CDR3 length: 14 amino acids. Germline V gene sequence: CDR1 MNHNY, CDR2 SVGAGI (reference sequence). The ends lost 11 bases at V and 7 bases at J; junction bases unmatched: 13.

As for this clonotype: This may arise from a read error, as a much more abundant clone is one base away. The CDR3 DNA is TGTGCCAGCAGCCTCAGGCCGGGACTAGAAATTGGCGCCAAAAACATTCAGTACTTC. Translated: CASSLRPGLEIGAKNIQYF. V is TRBV7-2 and J is TRBJ2-4; TRBD2 agrees at 8 bases. V was pared by 5 bases and J by 1 base, with 16 bases of the junction left unmatched. The CDR3 spans 19 residues. The germline gives CDR1 SGHTA, CDR2 FQGNSA.

This clonotype has at least ten counts. This chain links TRBV7-8 with TRBJ1-3; maybe TRBD1 (5 bases). Trimming took 5 bases from V and 0 from J, leaving 11 bases between them. The CDR3 spans 15 residues. CDR1 is SGHVS and CDR2 is FQNEAQ in the germline V gene. The CDR3, as DNA: TGTGCCAGCAGCCGAGGACAACCCTCTGGAAACACCATATATTTT. This encodes CASSRGQPSGNTIYF.

This clonotype turned up a few times. The chain employs TRBV7-9 and TRBJ2-7, with D perhaps matching TRBD1 (6 bases). V lost 5 bases to trimming and J lost 3 bases, with 17 bases between them. Looked up from germline, CDR1 is SEHNR and CDR2 is FQNEAQ (reference sequence). The CDR3 has 15 residues. The CDR3 bases are TGTGCCAGCAGCGGGGTTAGGGGGTCGGGCTACGAGCAGTACTTC. This encodes CASSGVRGSGYEQYF.

This clonotype has at least ten counts. The V call is TRBV7-6, the J call TRBJ2-7; D might be TRBD2 (5 bases). This CDR3 region has 14 residues. Trimming pared 5 bases from V and 1 base from J, leaving 12 bases between. Germline V CDR1 and CDR2: SGHVS, FNYEAQ. The CDR3 region is CASSPRTGSYEQYF. The CDR3 DNA is TGTGCCAGCAGCCCCCGGACTGGATCCTACGAGCAGTACTTC.

The V and J genes are TRBV7-9 and TRBJ2-7, with TRBD2 matching over 7 bases. J gave up 0 bases and V 1 base, and 0 bases lay outside the gene matches. Germline V gives CDR1 SEHNR, CDR2 FQNEAQ (reference sequence). This CDR3 has 14 residues. The DNA of the CDR3 is TGTGCCAGCAGCTTAGAGCGGGACTCCTACGAGCAGTACTTC. Encoded protein: CASSLERDSYEQYF.